Given below is one T cell receptor (beta chain) in context. What it recognizes is unknown. This CDR3 region has 15 residues. Trimming left V 5 bases short and J 2 bases short, with 12 bases between. Germline CDR1 and CDR2: SGHTA and FQGNSA. The record originates from a study of blood T cells in healthy people across ages. Staff drew around 10 milliliters of peripheral blood from each donor. A minimum of 5.5 micrograms of total RNA was extracted per sample. Alongside a J-beta primer mix, a sample-barcoded 5' primer served in a second PCR lasting 7 to 11 cycles. Each TCR beta cDNA got a 12-nucleotide random molecular identifier. TCRdb redid the calling of the 5' RACE reads with MiXCR, one entry per CDR3 protein. The sample contains hundreds of thousands of distinct CDR3 sequences, approximately 50% of which appear only once. General study findings and limits: A greater number of naive CD4+ cells and higher diversity distinguished long-lived donors from aged donors.

This receptor was taken from a woman aged 55-70 years in good health. This chain connects TRBV7-2 to TRBJ1-4; D is possibly TRBD1 (5 bases). The sample taken for sequencing was blood. The CDR3 DNA sequence: TGTGCCAGCAGCCTTAGCGGGGGGACTAATGAAAAACTGTTTTTT. The encoded protein is CASSLSGGTNEKLFF.